This TCR beta chain emerged from a study of blood T cells in healthy people across ages. Germline CDR1 and CDR2: MGHDK and SYGVNS. V was pared by 4 bases and J by 8 bases, with 7 bases of the junction left unmatched. There are 13 residues in the CDR3. A second about 7 to 12 cycle PCR used barcoded and J-beta primers. Through a template-switch adaptor with 12 random nucleotides, each cDNA molecule received a tag. TCRdb ran MiXCR on the 5' RACE reads and lists one entry per CDR3 protein. The table records 890,000 or so distinct CDR3 sequences, approximately 65% of them present only once. Sample donors were healthy Caucasian individuals that came from Russia, aged about 6 to 95.

The sequence was collected from a young man in good health. The chain carries TRBV25-1 and TRBJ1-2; 7 nucleotides agree with TRBD1. What was sequenced was blood. The CDR3 loop reads CASSGQGTGGYTF. The CDR3 nucleotides read TGTGCCAGCAGTGGACAGGGTACGGGCGGCTACACCTTC.